This TCR beta chain stems from a study of regulatory T cells in long-lasting Graves disease. Described time point: persistent/refractory GD, antithyroid drugs over 5 years with positive TRAb. The authors made the TCR library using RNA they extracted from PBMCs. The CDR3 extends over 15 amino acids. Germline lookup yields CDR1 ENHRY and CDR2 SYGVKD. The V and J ends lost 7 bases and 0 bases, in that order; junction bases with no gene match: 6. Construction of TCR beta libraries relied on iRepertoire HTBI primers and on Arm-PCR targeting CDR3 regions. MiXCR, applied by TCRdb to the multiplex PCR reads, yields one record per CDR3 protein. The profile shows approximately 690,000 distinct CDR3 sequences, around 30% of them singletons.

This TCR came from a female donor with Graves disease. This chain connects TRBV10-3 to TRBJ1-1; TRBD1 matches at 9 bases. This specimen was peripheral blood mononuclear cells (PBMCs), taken when the disease was refractory, from a patient treated with antithyroid drugs. This chain's CDR3 is CAITLGTGMNTEAFF. CDR3 sequence (DNA): TGTGCCATCACCCTAGGGACAGGGATGAACACTGAAGCTTTCTTT.